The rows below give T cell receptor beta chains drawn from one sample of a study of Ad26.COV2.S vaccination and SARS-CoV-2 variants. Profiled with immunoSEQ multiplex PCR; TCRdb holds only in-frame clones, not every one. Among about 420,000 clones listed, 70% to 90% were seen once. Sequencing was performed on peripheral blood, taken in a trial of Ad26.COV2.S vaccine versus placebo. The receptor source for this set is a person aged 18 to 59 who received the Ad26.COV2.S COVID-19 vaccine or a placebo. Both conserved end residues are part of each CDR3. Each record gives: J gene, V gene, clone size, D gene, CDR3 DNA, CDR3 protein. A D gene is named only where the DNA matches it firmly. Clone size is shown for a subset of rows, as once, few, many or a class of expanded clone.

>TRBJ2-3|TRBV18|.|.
TGTGCCAGCCTCCGGGACGGGGGAACAGATACGCAGTATTTT
CASLRDGGTDTQYF
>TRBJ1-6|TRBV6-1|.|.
TGTGCCAGCAGTGAATGGGTTTATAATTCACCCCTCCACTTT
CASSEWVYNSPLHF
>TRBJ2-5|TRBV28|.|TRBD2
TGTGCCAGCAGTTTTCAATCCCCAGGGACTAAAGAGACCCAGTACTTC
CASSFQSPGTKETQYF
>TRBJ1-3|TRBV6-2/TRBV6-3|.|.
TGTGCCAGCAGTTACTGGACCCCGACAAATGGAAACACCATATATTTT
CASSYWTPTNGNTIYF
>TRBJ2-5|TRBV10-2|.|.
TGCGCCAGCGGCCAAAAAGAGACCCAGTACTTC
CASGQKETQYF
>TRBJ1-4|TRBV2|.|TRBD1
TGTGCCAGCAGTCGTTCGGAGGGGGCAGCTAATGAAAAACTGTTTTTT
CASSRSEGAANEKLFF
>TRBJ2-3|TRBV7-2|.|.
TGTGCCAGCAGCGGAGCCTTAGGCACAGATACGCAGTATTTT
CASSGALGTDTQYF
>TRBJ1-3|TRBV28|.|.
TGTGCCAGCAGTTTTATAGTGAGTGCAAACACCATATATTTT
CASSFIVSANTIYF
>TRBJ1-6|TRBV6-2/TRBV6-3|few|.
TGTGCCAGCAGTCCGTCCCGACAGGTGAATTCACCCCTCCACTTT
CASSPSRQVNSPLHF
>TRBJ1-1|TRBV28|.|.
TGTGCCAGCAGTTCCAATAGGGGTGCTTTCTTT
CASSSNRGAFF
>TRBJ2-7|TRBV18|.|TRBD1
TGTGCCAGCTCAGCCGACAGGGTCCCCTACGAGCAGTACTTC
CASSADRVPYEQYF
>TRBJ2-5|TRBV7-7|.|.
TGTGCTAGCAGCTTAATCGGGCAGGAGGAAGAGACCCAGTACTTC
CASSLIGQEEETQYF
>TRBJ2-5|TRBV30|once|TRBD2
TGTGCCTGGAGTGCGGGGGGGGAGACCCAGTACTTC
CAWSAGGETQYF
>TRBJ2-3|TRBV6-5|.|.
TGTGCCAGCAGTTACGACAGGTTTGGAGATACGCAGTATTTT
CASSYDRFGDTQYF
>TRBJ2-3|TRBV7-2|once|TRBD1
TGTGCCAGCAGTCGGGACAGCCACTTAAGCACAGATACGCAGTATTTT
CASSRDSHLSTDTQYF
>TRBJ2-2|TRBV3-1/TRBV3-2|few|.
TGTGCCAGCAGCCAACCCCCCCCCGGGGCCTCGAACACCGGGGAGCTGTTTTTT
CASSQPPPGASNTGELFF
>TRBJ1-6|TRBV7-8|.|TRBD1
TGTGCCAGCAGCTTAGTGTTAGCAGGGGGCTATAATTCACCCCTCCACTTT
CASSLVLAGGYNSPLHF
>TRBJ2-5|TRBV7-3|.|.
TGTGCCAGCAGCTTACTGGGGTTACAAGAGACCCAGTACTTC
CASSLLGLQETQYF
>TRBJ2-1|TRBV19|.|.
TGTGCCAGTAGTAATATGGGTCCCGACTACAATGAGCAGTTCTTC
CASSNMGPDYNEQFF
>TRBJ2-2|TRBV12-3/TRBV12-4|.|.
TGTGCCAGCCCCGGTCTCACCGGGGAGCTGTTTTTT
CASPGLTGELFF
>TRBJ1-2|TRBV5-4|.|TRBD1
TGTCGGGCGGGGGACAGGGGGCGAAATAACTATGGCTACACCTTC
CRAGDRGRNNYGYTF
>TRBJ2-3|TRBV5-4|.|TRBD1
TGTGCCAGCAGCTCGGGACAGGGGGTCACAGATACGCAGTATTTT
CASSSGQGVTDTQYF
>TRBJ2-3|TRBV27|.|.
TGTGCCAGCAGTTTGGGGGGTTTTACAGATACGCAGTATTTT
CASSLGGFTDTQYF
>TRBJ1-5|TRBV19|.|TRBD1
TGTGCCAGTAGTATAGATCTATATCAGGGGGAATCCAATCAGCCCCAGCATTTT
CASSIDLYQGESNQPQHF
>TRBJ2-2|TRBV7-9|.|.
TGTGCCAGCAGCAGCCCAAACTCGAACACCGGGGAGCTGTTTTTT
CASSSPNSNTGELFF
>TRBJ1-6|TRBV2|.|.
TGTGCCAGCAAAGGCACCGGGTCACCCCTCCACTTT
CASKGTGSPLHF
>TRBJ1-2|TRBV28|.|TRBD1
TGTGCCAGCAGTTTAGGGACAGGGCTGAGCTATGGCTACACCTTC
CASSLGTGLSYGYTF
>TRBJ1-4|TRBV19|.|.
TGTGCCAGTAGTCGCGAAAAACTGTTTTTT
CASSREKLFF
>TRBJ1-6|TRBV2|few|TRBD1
TGTGCCAGCAGCCGCTCTAGAACCGGGACAGGGGGATCACCCCTCCACTTT
CASSRSRTGTGGSPLHF
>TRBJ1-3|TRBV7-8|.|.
TGTGCCAGCAGCCCCGGGGGGGGAAACACCATATATTTT
CASSPGGGNTIYF
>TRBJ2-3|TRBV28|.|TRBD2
TGTGCCAGCAGAATCTCCCGGGGGGGCGTTAGCCCGTATTTT
CASRISRGGVSPYF
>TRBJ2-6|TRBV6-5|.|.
TGTGCCAGTCACGGCGGGGCTGGGGCCAACGTCCTGACTTTC
CASHGGAGANVLTF
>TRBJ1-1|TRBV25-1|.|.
TGTGCCCTCCGTAGGGCGGGCACTGAAGCTTTCTTT
CALRRAGTEAFF
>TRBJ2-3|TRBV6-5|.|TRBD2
TGTGCCAGCAGCCGGGGGGCAGATACGCAGTATTTT
CASSRGADTQYF
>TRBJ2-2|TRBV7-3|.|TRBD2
TGTGCCAGCAGCACCCCGGGAGGGACGAACACCGGGGAGCTGTTTTTT
CASSTPGGTNTGELFF
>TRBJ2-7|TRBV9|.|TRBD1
TGTGCCAGCAGCCCAGGGGGTAGCTACGAGCAGTACTTC
CASSPGGSYEQYF
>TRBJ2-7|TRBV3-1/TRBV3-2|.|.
TGTGCCAGCAGCCCGAGAGGGGGCGGGGGCGAGCAGTACTTC
CASSPRGGGGEQYF
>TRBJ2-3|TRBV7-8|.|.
TGTGCCAGCAGCCCAAACACAGCAGATACGCAGTATTTT
CASSPNTADTQYF
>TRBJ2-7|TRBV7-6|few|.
TGTGCCAGCAGCTTAGAGAGAGGGGAATCGGACTACGAGCAGTACTTC
CASSLERGESDYEQYF
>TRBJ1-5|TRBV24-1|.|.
TGTGCCACCAGTCGGTCAGGGGGCAATCAGCCCCAGCATTTT
CATSRSGGNQPQHF
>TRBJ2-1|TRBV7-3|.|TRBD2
TGTGCCAGCAGTTCTTCTAGCGGGGCCTACAATGAGCAGTTCTTC
CASSSSSGAYNEQFF
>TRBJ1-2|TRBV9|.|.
TGTGCCAGCAGCGAAACGCAGGGGAAATATGGCTACACCTTC
CASSETQGKYGYTF
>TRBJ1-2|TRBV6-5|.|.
TGTGCCAGCTTACGCCGACCACAGGGTACCTATGGCTACACCTTC
CASLRRPQGTYGYTF
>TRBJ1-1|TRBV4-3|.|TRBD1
TGCGCCAGCAGCCAAGATGGGACAGCAAACACTGAAGCTTTCTTT
CASSQDGTANTEAFF
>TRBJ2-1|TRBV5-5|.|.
TGTGCCAGCAGCTTTGGGGGGTATGAGCAGTTCTTC
CASSFGGYEQFF
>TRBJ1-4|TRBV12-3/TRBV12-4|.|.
TGTGCCAGCAGTTTAAGGCGTGAAAAACTGTTTTTT
CASSLRREKLFF
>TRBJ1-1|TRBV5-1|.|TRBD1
TGCGCCAGCAGCGCGGGGGGACAGGGGACTTTCTTT
CASSAGGQGTFF
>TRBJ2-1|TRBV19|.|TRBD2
TGTGCCAGTAGTTTGTCTAGCGGGGGGGCTAATGAGCAGTTCTTC
CASSLSSGGANEQFF
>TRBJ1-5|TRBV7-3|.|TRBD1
TGTGCCAGCAGCGCACCGACAGGGCCCTATAGCAATCAGCCCCAGCATTTT
CASSAPTGPYSNQPQHF